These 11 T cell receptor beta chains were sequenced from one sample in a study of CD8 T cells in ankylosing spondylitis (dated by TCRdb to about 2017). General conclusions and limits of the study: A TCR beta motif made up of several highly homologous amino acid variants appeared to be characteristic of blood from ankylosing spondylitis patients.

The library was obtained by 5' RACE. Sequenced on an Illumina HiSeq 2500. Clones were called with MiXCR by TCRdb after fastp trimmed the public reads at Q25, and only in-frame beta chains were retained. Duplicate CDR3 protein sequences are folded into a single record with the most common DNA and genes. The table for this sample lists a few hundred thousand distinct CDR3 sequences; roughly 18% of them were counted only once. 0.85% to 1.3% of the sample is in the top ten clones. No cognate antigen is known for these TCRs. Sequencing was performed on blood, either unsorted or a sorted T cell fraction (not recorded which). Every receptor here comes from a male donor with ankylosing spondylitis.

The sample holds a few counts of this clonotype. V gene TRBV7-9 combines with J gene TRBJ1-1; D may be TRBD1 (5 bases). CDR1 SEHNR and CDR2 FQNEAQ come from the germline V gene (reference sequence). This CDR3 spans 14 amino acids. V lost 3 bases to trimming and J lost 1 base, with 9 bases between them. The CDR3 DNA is TGTGCCAGCAGCTTCGGGACGCGGAACACTGAAGCTTTCTTT. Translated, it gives CASSFGTRNTEAFF.

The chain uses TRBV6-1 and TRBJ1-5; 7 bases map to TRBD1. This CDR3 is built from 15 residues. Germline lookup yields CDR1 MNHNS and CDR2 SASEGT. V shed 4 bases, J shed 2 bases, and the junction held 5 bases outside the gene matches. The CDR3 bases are TGTGCCAGCAGTGTAACTCAGGGGGGCAATCAGCCCCAGCATTTT. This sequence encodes CASSVTQGGNQPQHF.

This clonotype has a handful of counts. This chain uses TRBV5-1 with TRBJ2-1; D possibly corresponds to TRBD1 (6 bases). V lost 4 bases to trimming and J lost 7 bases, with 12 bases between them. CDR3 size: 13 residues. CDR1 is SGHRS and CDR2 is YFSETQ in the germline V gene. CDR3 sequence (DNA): TGCGCCAGCAGCCAGGGACACGCGAATGAGCAGTTCTTC. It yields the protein CASSQGHANEQFF.

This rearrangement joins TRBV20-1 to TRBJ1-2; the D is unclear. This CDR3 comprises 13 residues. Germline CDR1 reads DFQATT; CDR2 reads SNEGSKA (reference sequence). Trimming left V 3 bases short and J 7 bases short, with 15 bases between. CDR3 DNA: TGCAGTGCTAGGGATGCAGGAGCCCTTGGCTACACCTTC. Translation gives CSARDAGALGYTF.

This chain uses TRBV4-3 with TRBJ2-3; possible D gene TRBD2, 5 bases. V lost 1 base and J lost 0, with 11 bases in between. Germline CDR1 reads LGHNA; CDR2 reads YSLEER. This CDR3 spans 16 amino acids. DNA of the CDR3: TGCGCCAGCAGCCAAGTAATGACGGGGAGCACAGATACGCAGTATTTT. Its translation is CASSQVMTGSTDTQYF.

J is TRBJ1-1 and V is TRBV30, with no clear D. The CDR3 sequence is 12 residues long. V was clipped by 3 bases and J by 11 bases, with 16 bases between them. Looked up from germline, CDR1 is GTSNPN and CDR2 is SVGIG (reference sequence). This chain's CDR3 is CAWSIRASRAFF. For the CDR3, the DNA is TGTGCCTGGAGCATTCGGGCGTCCCGGGCTTTCTTT. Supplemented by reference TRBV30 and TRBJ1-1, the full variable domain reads SQTIHQWPATLVQPVGSPLSLECTVEGTSNPNLYWYRQAAGRGLQLLFYSVGIGQISSEVPQNLSASRPQDRQFILSSKKLLLSDSGFYLCAWSIRASRAFFGQGTRLTVV.

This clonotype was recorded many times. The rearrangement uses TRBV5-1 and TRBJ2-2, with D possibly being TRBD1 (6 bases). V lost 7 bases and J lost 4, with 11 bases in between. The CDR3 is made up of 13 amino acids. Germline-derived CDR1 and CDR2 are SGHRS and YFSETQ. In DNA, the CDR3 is TGCGCCAGCCGTGAACAGGGCACCGGGGAGCTGTTTTTT. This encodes CASREQGTGELFF.

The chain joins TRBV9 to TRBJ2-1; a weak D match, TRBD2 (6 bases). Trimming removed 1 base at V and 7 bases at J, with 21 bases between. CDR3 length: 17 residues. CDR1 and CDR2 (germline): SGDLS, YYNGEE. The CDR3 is CASSVFGGLDDTNEQFF. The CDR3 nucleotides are TGTGCCAGCAGCGTATTTGGGGGACTCGACGACACAAATGAGCAGTTCTTC.

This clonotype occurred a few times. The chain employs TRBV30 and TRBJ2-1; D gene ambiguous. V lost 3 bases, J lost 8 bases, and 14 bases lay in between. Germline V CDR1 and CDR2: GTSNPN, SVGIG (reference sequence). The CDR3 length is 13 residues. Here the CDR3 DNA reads TGTGCCTGGAGCGGGCAATTAATTGATGAGCAGTTCTTC. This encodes CAWSGQLIDEQFF.

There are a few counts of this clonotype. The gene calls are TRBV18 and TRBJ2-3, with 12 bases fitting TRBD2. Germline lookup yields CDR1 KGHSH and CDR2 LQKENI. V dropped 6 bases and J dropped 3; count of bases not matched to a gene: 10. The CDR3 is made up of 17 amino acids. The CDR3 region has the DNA TGTGCCAGCTCCCTAGCGGGAGGGCCGGGAGGAACAGATACGCAGTATTTT. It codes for CASSLAGGPGGTDTQYF.

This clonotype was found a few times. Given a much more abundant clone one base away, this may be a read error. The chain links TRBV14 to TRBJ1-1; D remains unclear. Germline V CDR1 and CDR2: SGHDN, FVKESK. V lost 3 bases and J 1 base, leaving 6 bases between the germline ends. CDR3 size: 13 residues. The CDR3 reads CASSQWRNTEAFF. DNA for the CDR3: TGTGCCAGCAGCCAGTGGAGGAACACTGAAGCTTTCTTT.